This TCR beta chain is drawn from a study of CD8 T cells in ankylosing spondylitis. Study results and caveats: Matched ankylosing spondylitis synovial fluid reportedly contained a significantly enriched population of disease-linked clones.

Each CDR3 protein gets one entry after TCRdb re-called the 5' RACE reads with MiXCR. The data hold approximately 340,000 distinct CDR3 sequences, with about 15% observed a single time. A remark on this clonotype: Its antigen is not identified.

V lost 4 bases to trimming and J lost 10 bases, with 11 bases between them. Germline loops: CDR1 ENHRY, CDR2 SYGVKD. The CDR3 covers 12 residues. The chain is built from TRBV10-3 and TRBJ2-1; D might be TRBD1 (6 bases). This TCR derives from a male donor with ankylosing spondylitis or in good health (not recorded which). Sequencing used blood, either unsorted or a sorted T cell fraction (not recorded which). This chain's CDR3 is CAISGPTGEQFF. The CDR3 coding sequence is TGTGCCATCAGTGGACCTACAGGGGAGCAGTTCTTC.